The 10 T cell receptor beta chains in this list originate from one sample, sequenced in a study of blood T cell repertoires in COVID-19. Clones were read by immunoSEQ multiplex PCR, and TCRdb kept only the in-frame ones, dropping some. Altogether 150,000 or so clones are present, almost 85% being singletons, with the ten largest covering around 15%. What was sequenced was peripheral blood. The source is a human donor with acute or convalescent COVID-19. The donor label of this sample is uncertain.

This clone was observed once. The chain joins TRBV6-5 to TRBJ1-2; 7 nucleotides line up with TRBD1. Germline lookup yields CDR1 MNHEY and CDR2 SVGAGI. This CDR3 contains 13 residues. Trimming removed 4 bases from V and 3 bases from J; junction bases left unmatched: 2. In DNA, the CDR3 is TGTGCCAGCAGTTCGACAGGGTACTATGGCTACACCTTC. It specifies CASSSTGYYGYTF.

V gene TRBV19 combines with J gene TRBJ1-3; D is unclear. Germline CDR1 LNHDA, CDR2 SQIVND (reference sequence). The CDR3 is made up of 20 amino acids. V was cut by 7 bases and J by 0 bases, with 28 bases left in between. The CDR3 DNA reads as TGTGCCAGTATAAGTGAAGGCCGAAGCACCGCTCGGAGCTCTGGAAACACCATATATTTT. Translated, it gives CASISEGRSTARSSGNTIYF.

This chain connects TRBV30 to TRBJ2-5, with D perhaps matching TRBD1 (6 bases). Trimming stripped 2 bases from V and 4 bases from J, with 11 bases between. This CDR3 contains 13 residues. The germline CDR1 and CDR2 sequences are GTSNPN and SVGIG (reference sequence). This chain's CDR3 is CAWSRDKGETQYF. The CDR3 DNA reads TGTGCCTGGAGTCGGGACAAGGGAGAGACCCAGTACTTC.

Only a few counts were recorded for this clone. This chain connects TRBV7-9 to TRBJ1-3; D not certain. Trimming removed 5 bases at V and 3 bases at J, with 14 bases between. This CDR3 is built from 15 residues. Germline assignment: CDR1 SEHNR and CDR2 FQNEAQ (reference sequence). The CDR3 DNA follows: TGTGCCAGCAGCCCCAAATTGAGGATTGGAAACACCATATATTTT. Translation: CASSPKLRIGNTIYF. The whole variable domain, remainder taken from reference TRBV7-9 and TRBJ1-3, is DTGVSQNPRHKITKRGQNVTFRCDPISEHNRLYWYRQTLGQGPEFLTYFQNEAQLEKSRLLSDRFSAERPKGSFSTLEIQRTEQGDSAMYLCASSPKLRIGNTIYFGEGSWLTVV.

The V call is TRBV12-5, the J call TRBJ1-2; TRBD1 agrees at 7 bases. In germline, CDR1 is LGHNT, CDR2 FRNRAP. CDR3 length equals 13 residues. V lost 7 bases, J lost 3 bases, and 5 bases stayed unmatched. Here the CDR3 DNA reads TGTGCTAGTGCCAGGGGGGAACACTATGGCTACACCTTC. It translates to CASARGEHYGYTF.

V is TRBV2 and J is TRBJ1-2; 12 nucleotides agree with TRBD1. CDR3 size: 14 residues. Trimming removed 6 bases from V and 8 bases from J; junction bases left unmatched: 7. Germline V gene data show CDR1 as SNHLY and CDR2 as FYNNEI. CDR3 in DNA: TGTGCCAGCAGGGGGGACAGGGGGCCGGGAGGCTACACCTTC. It translates to CASRGDRGPGGYTF. Full variable domain (rest looked up from reference TRBV2 and TRBJ1-2): EPEVTQTPSHQVTQMGQEVILRCVPISNHLYFYWYRQILGQKVEFLVSFYNNEISEKSEIFDDQFSVERPDGSNFTLKIRSTKLEDSAMYFCASRGDRGPGGYTFGSGTRLTVV.

This chain connects TRBV28 to TRBJ2-7; 8 bases line up with TRBD1. Germline V CDR1 and CDR2: MDHEN, SYDVKM. V was pared by 2 bases and J by 8 bases, with 8 bases of the junction left unmatched. The length of the CDR3 is 14 residues. The CDR3 region is CASSLPTQGAKQYF. The CDR3 DNA sequence: TGTGCCAGCAGTTTACCGACTCAGGGGGCGAAGCAGTACTTC.

This clone was seen just once. V and J are TRBV19 and TRBJ1-4, with D perhaps matching TRBD1 (5 bases). The germline V gene encodes CDR1 LNHDA and CDR2 SQIVND (reference sequence). The CDR3 runs 14 residues. V was clipped by 3 bases and J by 7 bases, with 12 bases between them. The CDR3 coding sequence is TGTGCCAGTAGTATTGGACAACACGGTGAAAAACTGTTTTTT. Translated: CASSIGQHGEKLFF.

The V gene is TRBV7-2, the J gene TRBJ2-5, with 7 bases lining up with TRBD1. V was pared by 1 base and J by 5 bases, with 10 bases of the junction left unmatched. CDR1 and CDR2 from the germline V gene are SGHTA and FQGNSA. The CDR3 is 16 amino acids. The CDR3 loop reads CASSLVIGTVGETQYF. The CDR3 DNA reads as TGTGCCAGCAGCTTAGTGATCGGGACAGTCGGGGAGACCCAGTACTTC.

This chain links TRBV10-2 with TRBJ2-5; D perhaps matches TRBD1 (5 bases). The CDR3 loop spans 15 amino acids. Germline V gene data show CDR1 as WSHSY and CDR2 as SAAADI. Trimming stripped 6 bases from V and 4 bases from J, with 18 bases between. The CDR3 sequence is CASRTIGQGLETQYF. CDR3 DNA: TGCGCCAGCAGGACGATTGGCCAGGGCCTAGAGACCCAGTACTTC.